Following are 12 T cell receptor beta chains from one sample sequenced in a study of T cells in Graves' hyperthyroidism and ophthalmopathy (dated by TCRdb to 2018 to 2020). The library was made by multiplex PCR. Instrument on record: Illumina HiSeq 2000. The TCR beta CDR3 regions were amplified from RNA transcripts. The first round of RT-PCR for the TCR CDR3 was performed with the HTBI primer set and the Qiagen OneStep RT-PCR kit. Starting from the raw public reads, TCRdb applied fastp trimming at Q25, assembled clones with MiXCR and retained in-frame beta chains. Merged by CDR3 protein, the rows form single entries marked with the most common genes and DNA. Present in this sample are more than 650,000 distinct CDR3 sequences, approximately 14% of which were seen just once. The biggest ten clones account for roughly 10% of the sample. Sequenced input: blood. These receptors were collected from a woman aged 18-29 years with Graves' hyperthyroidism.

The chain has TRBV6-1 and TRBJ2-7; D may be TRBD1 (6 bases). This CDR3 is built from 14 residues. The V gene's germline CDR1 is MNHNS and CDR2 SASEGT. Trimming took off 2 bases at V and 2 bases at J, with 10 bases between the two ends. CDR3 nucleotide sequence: TGTGCCAGCAGTGAACTACAGGGTCCCTACGAGCAGTACTTC. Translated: CASSELQGPYEQYF.

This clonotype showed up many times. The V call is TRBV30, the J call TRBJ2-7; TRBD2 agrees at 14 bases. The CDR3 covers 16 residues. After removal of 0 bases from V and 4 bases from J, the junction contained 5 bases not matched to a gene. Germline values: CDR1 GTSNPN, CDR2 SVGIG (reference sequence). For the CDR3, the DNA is TGTGCCTGGAGTGTACCAGGGACTAGCGGGAGTTACGAGCAGTACTTC. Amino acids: CAWSVPGTSGSYEQYF.

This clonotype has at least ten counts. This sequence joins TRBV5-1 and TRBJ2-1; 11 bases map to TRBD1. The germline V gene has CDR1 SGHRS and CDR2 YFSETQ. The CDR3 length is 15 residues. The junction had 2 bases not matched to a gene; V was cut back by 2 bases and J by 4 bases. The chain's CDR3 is CASSFGTGGYNEQFF. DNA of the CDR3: TGCGCCAGCAGCTTTGGGACAGGGGGTTACAATGAGCAGTTCTTC.

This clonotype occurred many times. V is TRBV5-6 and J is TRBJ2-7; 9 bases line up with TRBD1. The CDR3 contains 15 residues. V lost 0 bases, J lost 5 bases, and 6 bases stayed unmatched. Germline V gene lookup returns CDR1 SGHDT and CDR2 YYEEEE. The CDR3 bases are TGTGCCAGCAGCTTGGCCCCGGGACAGGGCCACGAGCAGTACTTC. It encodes CASSLAPGQGHEQYF.

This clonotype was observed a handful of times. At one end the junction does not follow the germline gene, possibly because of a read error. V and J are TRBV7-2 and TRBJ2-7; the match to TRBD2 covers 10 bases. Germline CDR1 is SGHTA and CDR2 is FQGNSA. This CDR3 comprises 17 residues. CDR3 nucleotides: TGTGCCAGCAGCTCGGACCCCGGACTAGCGGCGTCCTACGGGCAGTACTTC. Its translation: CASSSDPGLAASYGQYF. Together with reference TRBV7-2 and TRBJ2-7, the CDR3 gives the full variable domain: GAGVSQSPSNKVTEKGKDVELRCDPISGHTALYWYRQSLGQGLEFLIYFQGNSAPDKSGLPSDRFSAERTGGSVSTLTIQRTQQEDSAVYLCASSSDPGLAASYGQYFGPGTRLTVT.

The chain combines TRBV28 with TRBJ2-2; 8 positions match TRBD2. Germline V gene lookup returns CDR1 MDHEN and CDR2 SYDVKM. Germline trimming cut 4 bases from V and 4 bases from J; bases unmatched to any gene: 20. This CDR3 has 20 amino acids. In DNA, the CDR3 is TGTGCCAGCAGTTCGATCCCAGCGGGGGAACCCGGGTGGGGCACCGGGGAGCTGTTTTTT. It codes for CASSSIPAGEPGWGTGELFF.

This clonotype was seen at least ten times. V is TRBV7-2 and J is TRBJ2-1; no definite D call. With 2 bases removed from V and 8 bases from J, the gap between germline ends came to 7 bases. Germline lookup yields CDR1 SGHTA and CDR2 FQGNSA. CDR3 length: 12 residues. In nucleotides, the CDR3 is TGTGCCAGCAGCTTATCCTGGGATGAGCAGTTCTTC. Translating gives CASSLSWDEQFF. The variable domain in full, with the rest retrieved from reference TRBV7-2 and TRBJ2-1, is GAGVSQSPSNKVTEKGKDVELRCDPISGHTALYWYRQSLGQGLEFLIYFQGNSAPDKSGLPSDRFSAERTGGSVSTLTIQRTQQEDSAVYLCASSLSWDEQFFGPGTRLTVL.

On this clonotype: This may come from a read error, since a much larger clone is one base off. The DNA for the CDR3 is TGCAGCGTTGGAATAGCGGGAGTATCTGAGCAGTTCTTC. It specifies CSVGIAGVSEQFF. V is TRBV29-1 and J is TRBJ2-1, with 9 bases matching TRBD2. The ends lost 4 bases at V and 9 bases at J; junction bases unmatched: 7. In germline, CDR1 is SQVTM, CDR2 ANQGSEA. This CDR3 has 13 amino acids.

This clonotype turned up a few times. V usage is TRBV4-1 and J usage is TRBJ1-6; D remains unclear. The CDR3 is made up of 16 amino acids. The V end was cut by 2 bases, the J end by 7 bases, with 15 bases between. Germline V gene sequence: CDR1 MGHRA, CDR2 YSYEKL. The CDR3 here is CASSQTPPGTNSPLHF. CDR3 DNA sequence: TGCGCCAGCAGCCAAACTCCTCCGGGTACAAATTCACCCCTCCACTTT.

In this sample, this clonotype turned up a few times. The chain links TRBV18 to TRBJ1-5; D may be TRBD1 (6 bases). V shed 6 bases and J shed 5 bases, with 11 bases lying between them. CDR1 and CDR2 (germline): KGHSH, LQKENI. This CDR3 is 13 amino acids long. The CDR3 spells CASSPNRDQPQHF. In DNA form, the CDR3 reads TGTGCCAGCTCTCCAAACAGGGATCAGCCCCAGCATTTT.

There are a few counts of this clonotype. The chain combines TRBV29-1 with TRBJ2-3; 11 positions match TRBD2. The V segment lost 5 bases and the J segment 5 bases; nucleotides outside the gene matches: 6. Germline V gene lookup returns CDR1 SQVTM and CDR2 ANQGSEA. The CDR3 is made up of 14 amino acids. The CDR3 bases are TGCAGCGTTTGGAGGGGACTAGCGGTAGATACGCAGTATTTT. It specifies CSVWRGLAVDTQYF.

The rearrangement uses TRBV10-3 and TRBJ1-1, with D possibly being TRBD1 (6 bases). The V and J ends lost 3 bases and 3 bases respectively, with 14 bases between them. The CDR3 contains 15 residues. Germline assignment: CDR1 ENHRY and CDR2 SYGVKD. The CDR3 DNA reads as TGTGCCATCAGTGACAGGGGATGGGGGTACACTGAAGCTTTCTTT. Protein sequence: CAISDRGWGYTEAFF.